This T cell receptor beta chain was sequenced for a study of blood T cell repertoires in COVID-19. Looking at the study overall: COVID-19 samples collected from the United States, Italy and Spain covered acute and convalescent phases. Sources were T cells, B-cell-depleted T cells, or PBMCs; the material itself was cDNA or gDNA.

Germline loops: CDR1 MNHEY, CDR2 SVGAGI. The V end lost 1 base, the J end lost 8 bases, and 14 bases lay between the germline ends. The CDR3 is 15 residues long. In the original processing: Nucleated cell counts were estimated from reference gene primer amplification. TCRdb keeps only in-frame clones here, not all; method: immunoSEQ multiplex PCR. V, J and clone size are those of that table, while D and trimming were read from the DNA. The table includes around 140,000 clones, approximately 88% detected once. The clonotype comes from a woman between 45 and 65 years old with acute or convalescent COVID-19. The chain employs TRBV6-5 and TRBJ1-4; D is ambiguous. The sequenced sample consisted of peripheral blood. Here the CDR3 DNA reads TGTGCCAGCAGTTACTATCTCGCAGATATAGAAAAACTGTTTTTT. Its protein is CASSYYLADIEKLFF.